The rows below give T cell receptor beta chains drawn from one sample of a study of T cells expressing NK-cell markers. TCRdb reanalyzed the 5' RACE reads and collapses them to one entry per CDR3 protein, without DNA. This repertoire includes a few hundred thousand distinct CDR3 sequences. Input material: blood T cells: a sorted CD56 or NKG2C T cell subset, CD4+ or CD8+ T cells, or bulk PBMC T cells (not recorded which). These receptors came from a man aged 18 to 69 in good health. CDR3s include the opening cysteine and the closing phenylalanine or tryptophan. Each record gives: V gene, J gene, CDR3 protein.

TRBV20-1	TRBJ1-6	CSARGPGTGKDARISPLHF
TRBV20-1	TRBJ2-3	CSARGQGHTQYF
TRBV12-3/TRBV12-4	TRBJ2-5	CASNGRGAYETQYF
TRBV5-5	TRBJ2-3	CASSLSTGKGLDTQYF
TRBV12-3/TRBV12-4	TRBJ1-4	CASSLRPLTGWFEKLFF
TRBV3-1	TRBJ2-7	CASSQGLQGVYEQYF
TRBV18	TRBJ2-6	CASSSQAGANVLTF
TRBV20-1	TRBJ1-1	CSAGHYRQGNTEAFF
TRBV4-1	TRBJ2-5	CASSQGPDRGETQYF
TRBV28	TRBJ2-5	CASSLGTGNEVETQYF
TRBV20-1	TRBJ2-1	CSATGGGRRSYNEQFF
TRBV27	TRBJ2-7	CASSTSPYEQYF
TRBV4-2	TRBJ2-2	CASSQEGLAGETGELFF
TRBV4-3	TRBJ2-2	CASTQIKVLRMGAENTGELFF
TRBV6-2/TRBV6-3	TRBJ1-6	CASRGGDNSPLHF
TRBV9	TRBJ2-2	CASSGTSGASRTGELFF
TRBV6-4	TRBJ2-1	CASSDSKRGRNYNEQFF
TRBV20-1	TRBJ2-3	CSAGDRRTSSTDTQYF
TRBV3-1	TRBJ2-5	CASVGYLAQYF
TRBV5-1	TRBJ2-2	CASSLRGQLNTGELFF
TRBV5-1	TRBJ2-5	CASRPGEETQYF
TRBV6-1	TRBJ1-2	CASSEDRWLRGYTF
TRBV10-2	TRBJ2-2	CASRTDRVTGELFF
TRBV7-8	TRBJ2-7	CASSHGTSGQYF
TRBV19	TRBJ2-7	CASSIGTIYEQYF
TRBV12-3/TRBV12-4	TRBJ1-5	CASSSTDRGSNQPQHF
TRBV30	TRBJ2-3	CAWSVLTLADTQYF